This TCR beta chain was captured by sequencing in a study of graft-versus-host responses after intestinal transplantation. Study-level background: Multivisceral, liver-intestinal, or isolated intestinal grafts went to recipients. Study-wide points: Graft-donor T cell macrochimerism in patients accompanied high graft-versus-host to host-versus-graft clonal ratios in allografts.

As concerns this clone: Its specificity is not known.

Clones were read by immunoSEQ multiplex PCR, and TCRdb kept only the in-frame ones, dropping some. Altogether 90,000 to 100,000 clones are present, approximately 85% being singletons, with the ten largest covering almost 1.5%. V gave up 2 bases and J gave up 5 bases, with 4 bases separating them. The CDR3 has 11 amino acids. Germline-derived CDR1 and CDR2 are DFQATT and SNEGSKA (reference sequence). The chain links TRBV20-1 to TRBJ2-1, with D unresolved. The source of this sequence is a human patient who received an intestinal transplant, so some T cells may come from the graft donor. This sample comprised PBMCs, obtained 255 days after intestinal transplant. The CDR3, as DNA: TGCAGTGCTAGACCAAACAATGAGCAGTTCTTC. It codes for CSARPNNEQFF.